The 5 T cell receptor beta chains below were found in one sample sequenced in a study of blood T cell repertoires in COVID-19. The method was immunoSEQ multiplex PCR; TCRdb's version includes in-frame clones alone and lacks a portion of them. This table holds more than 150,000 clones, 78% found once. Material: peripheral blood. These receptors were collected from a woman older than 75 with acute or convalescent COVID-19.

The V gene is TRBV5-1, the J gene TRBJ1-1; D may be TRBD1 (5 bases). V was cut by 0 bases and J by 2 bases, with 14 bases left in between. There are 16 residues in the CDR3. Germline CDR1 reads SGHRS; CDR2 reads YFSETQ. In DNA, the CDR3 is TGCGCCAGCAGCTTGGTTTCAGGGCCACGTAACACTGAAGCTTTCTTT. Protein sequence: CASSLVSGPRNTEAFF.

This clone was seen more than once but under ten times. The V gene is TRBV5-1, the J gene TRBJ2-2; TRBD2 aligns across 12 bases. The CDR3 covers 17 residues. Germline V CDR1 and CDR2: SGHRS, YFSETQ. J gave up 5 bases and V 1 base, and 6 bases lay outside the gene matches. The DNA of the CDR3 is TGCGCCAGCAGCTTGTTGCCTAGCGGGAGGGAAACCGGGGAGCTGTTTTTT. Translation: CASSLLPSGRETGELFF.

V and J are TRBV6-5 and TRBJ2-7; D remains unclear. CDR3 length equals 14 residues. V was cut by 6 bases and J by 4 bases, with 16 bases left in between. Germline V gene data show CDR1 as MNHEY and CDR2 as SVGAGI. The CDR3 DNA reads TGTGCCAGCAGCTCCATAACCGCGGAGTACGAGCAGTACTTC. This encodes CASSSITAEYEQYF.

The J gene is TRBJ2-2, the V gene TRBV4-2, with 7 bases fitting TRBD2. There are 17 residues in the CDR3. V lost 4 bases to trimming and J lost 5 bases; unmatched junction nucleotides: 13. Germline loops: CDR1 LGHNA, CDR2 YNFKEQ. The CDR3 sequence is CASSPSSAGVATGELFF. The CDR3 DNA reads TGTGCCAGCAGCCCCTCAAGCGCGGGAGTCGCGACCGGGGAGCTGTTTTTT.

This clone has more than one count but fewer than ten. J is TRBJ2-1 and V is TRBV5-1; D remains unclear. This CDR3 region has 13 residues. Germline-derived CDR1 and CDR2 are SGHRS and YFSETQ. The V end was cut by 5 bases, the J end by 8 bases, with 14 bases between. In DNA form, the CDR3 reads TGCGCCAGCAGTAAAACAGCTTCCGATGAGCAGTTCTTC. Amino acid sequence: CASSKTASDEQFF.